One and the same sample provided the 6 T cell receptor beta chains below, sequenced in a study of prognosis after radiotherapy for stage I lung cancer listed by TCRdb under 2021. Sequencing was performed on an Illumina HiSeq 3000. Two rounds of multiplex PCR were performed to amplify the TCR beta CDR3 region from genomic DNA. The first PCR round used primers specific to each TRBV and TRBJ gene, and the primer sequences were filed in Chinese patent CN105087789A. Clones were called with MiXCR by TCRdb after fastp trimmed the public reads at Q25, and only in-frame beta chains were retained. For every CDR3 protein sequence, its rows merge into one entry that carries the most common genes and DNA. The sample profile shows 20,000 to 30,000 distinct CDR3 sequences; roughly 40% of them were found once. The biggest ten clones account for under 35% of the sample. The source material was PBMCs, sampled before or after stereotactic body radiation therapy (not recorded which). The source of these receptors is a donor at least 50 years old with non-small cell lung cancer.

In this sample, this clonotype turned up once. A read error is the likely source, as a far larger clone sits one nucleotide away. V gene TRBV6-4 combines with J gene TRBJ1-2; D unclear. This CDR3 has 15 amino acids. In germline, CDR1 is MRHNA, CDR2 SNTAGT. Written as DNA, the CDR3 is TGTGCCAGCAGTTACTCGAATCGGCAGGCAGTTGGCTACACCTTC. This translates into CASSYSNRQAVGYTF.

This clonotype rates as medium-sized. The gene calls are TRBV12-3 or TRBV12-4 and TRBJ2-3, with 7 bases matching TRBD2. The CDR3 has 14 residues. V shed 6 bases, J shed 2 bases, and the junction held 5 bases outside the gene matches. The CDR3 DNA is TGTGCCAGCAGCTCAGCGGGATCCACAGATACGCAGTATTTT. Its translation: CASSSAGSTDTQYF.

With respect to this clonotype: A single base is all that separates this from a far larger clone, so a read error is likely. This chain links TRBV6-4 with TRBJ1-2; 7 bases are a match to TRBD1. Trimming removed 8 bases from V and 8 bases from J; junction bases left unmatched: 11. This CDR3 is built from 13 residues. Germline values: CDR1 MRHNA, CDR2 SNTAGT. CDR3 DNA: TGTGCCAGCCAAACAGGGGTTTTAGAGGGCTACACCTTC. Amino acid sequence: CASQTGVLEGYTF.

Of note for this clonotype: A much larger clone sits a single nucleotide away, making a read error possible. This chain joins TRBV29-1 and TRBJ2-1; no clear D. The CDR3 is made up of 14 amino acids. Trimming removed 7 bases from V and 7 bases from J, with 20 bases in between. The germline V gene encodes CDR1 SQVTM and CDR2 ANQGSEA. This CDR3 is CSDFTEVGDNEQFF. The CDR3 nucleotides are TGCAGCGATTTTACCGAGGTCGGAGATAATGAGCAGTTCTTC.

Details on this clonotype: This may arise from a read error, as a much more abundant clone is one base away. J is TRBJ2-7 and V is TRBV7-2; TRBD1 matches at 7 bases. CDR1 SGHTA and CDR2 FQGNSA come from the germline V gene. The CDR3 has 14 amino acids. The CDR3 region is CARSLGTATYEKYF. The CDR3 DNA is TGTGCCCGCAGCTTAGGGACAGCCACCTACGAGAAGTACTTC.

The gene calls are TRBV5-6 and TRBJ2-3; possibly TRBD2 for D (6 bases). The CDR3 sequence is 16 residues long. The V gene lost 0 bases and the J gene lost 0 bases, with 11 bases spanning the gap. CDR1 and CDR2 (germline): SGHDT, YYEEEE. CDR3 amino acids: CASSLAAGTSTDTQYF. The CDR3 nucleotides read TGTGCCAGCAGCTTGGCAGCCGGGACTAGCACAGATACGCAGTATTTT.